The 21 T cell receptor beta chains in this list originate from one sample, sequenced in a study of read filtering for tumor transcriptome and immune sequencing. From around 440 ng of RNA, a library with molecular barcoded alpha/delta and beta/gamma adaptors was made. TCRdb passed the reads through MiXCR, listing each CDR3 protein once. Of 75,000 to 95,000 distinct CDR3 sequences in the sample, 20% to 25% were seen once. The sequencing sample was made of a population of CD138-negative cells sorted from bone marrow. The receptor source for this set is a donor over 35 with multiple myeloma.

In its sample, this clonotype was seen a few times. This chain joins TRBV2 and TRBJ2-2; no firm D call. Germline lookup yields CDR1 SNHLY and CDR2 FYNNEI. Trimming removed 6 bases from V and 2 bases from J, with 13 bases in between. The CDR3 is made up of 15 amino acids. In DNA form, the CDR3 reads TGTGCCAGCAGCCTACGACGGAGCAACACCGGGGAGCTGTTTTTT. Residues: CASSLRRSNTGELFF.

This clonotype was detected ten times or more. The gene calls are TRBV5-1 and TRBJ1-1; maybe TRBD1 (5 bases). V was shortened by 3 bases and J by 0 bases, with 12 bases between the two germline ends. Germline values: CDR1 SGHRS, CDR2 YFSETQ. The CDR3 runs 15 residues. CDR3 sequence reads: CASSSRGHLNTEAFF. The CDR3 DNA reads as TGCGCCAGCAGCTCGCGTGGACATTTGAACACTGAAGCTTTCTTT. Together with reference TRBV5-1 and TRBJ1-1, the CDR3 gives the full variable domain: KAGVTQTPRYLIKTRGQQVTLSCSPISGHRSVSWYQQTPGQGLQFLFEYFSETQRNKGNFPGRFSGRQFSNSRSEMNVSTLELGDSALYLCASSSRGHLNTEAFFGQGTRLTVV.

This clonotype was seen many times. The chain uses TRBV12-3 or TRBV12-4 and TRBJ1-2; D gene unclear. The length of the CDR3 is 13 residues. Trimming cost V 3 bases and J 4 bases, with 9 bases left between them. CDR3 sequence (DNA): TGTGCCAGCAGTTTTGTACAGAGCTATGGCTACACCTTC. It encodes CASSFVQSYGYTF.

This clonotype was recorded many times. This chain uses TRBV20-1 with TRBJ2-2; D gene unclear. The CDR3 totals 13 residues. Trimming shortened V by 3 bases and J by 4 bases, and 9 bases separated the two germline ends. Germline V lookup: CDR1 DFQATT, CDR2 SNEGSKA (reference sequence). Written as DNA, the CDR3 is TGCAGTGCTAGTGTGGCCGCCACCGGGGAGCTGTTTTTT. This sequence encodes CSASVAATGELFF.

With respect to this clonotype: This may arise from a read error, as a much more abundant clone is one base away. The chain carries TRBV25-1 and TRBJ2-3; TRBD2 matches at 8 bases. The CDR3 has 15 amino acids. The germline V gene has CDR1 MGHDK and CDR2 SYGVNS. CDR3 nucleotide sequence: TGTGACAGCACCCCGGGGCGGGGGGACACAGATACGCAGTATTTT. It encodes CDSTPGRGDTDTQYF.

The CDR3 sequence is CASSLVAGAWETQYF. For the CDR3, the DNA is TGTGCCAGCAGCTTAGTCGCGGGGGCGTGGGAGACCCAGTACTTC. The V gene is TRBV7-6, the J gene TRBJ2-5, with D possibly being TRBD2 (7 bases). The CDR3 is 15 residues long. Germline lookup yields CDR1 SGHVS and CDR2 FNYEAQ. Trimming removed 1 base from V and 5 bases from J, with 14 bases in between.

With regard to this clonotype: A clone one base away is much larger, so this may be a read error. The CDR3 DNA reads as TGTGCCCGCAGCGCGGGAGGGGAGGGTTCGGATACGCAGTATTTT. Its protein is CARSAGGEGSDTQYF. The chain joins TRBV5-6 to TRBJ2-3, with 9 bases lining up with TRBD2. The length of the CDR3 is 15 residues. CDR1 is SGHDT and CDR2 is YYEEEE in the germline V gene.

There are many counts of this clonotype. V is TRBV18 and J is TRBJ2-1; D not resolved. The germline V gene has CDR1 KGHSH and CDR2 LQKENI. V gave up 6 bases and J gave up 8 bases, with 17 bases separating them. The CDR3 has 14 amino acids. CDR3 residues: CASSPEIGRDEQFF. CDR3 DNA: TGTGCCAGCTCCCCCGAAATAGGGCGCGATGAGCAGTTCTTC. The full variable domain, rest sourced from reference TRBV18 and TRBJ2-1, is NAGVMQNPRHLVRRRGQEARLRCSPMKGHSHVYWYRQLPEEGLKFMVYLQKENIIDESGMPKERFSAEFPKEGPSILRIQQVVRGDSAAYFCASSPEIGRDEQFFGPGTRLTVL.

Ten or more counts support this clonotype. This sequence joins TRBV20-1 and TRBJ2-1; the D gene could be TRBD1 or TRBD2 (5 bases each). Germline loops: CDR1 DFQATT, CDR2 SNEGSKA (reference sequence). The CDR3 consists of 15 residues. V was trimmed by 0 bases and J by 4 bases, leaving 13 bases between them. The CDR3 DNA is TGCAGTGCTAGAGAATTGGGGACCGAGTACAATGAGCAGTTCTTC. It is translated as CSARELGTEYNEQFF.

This clonotype was recorded at least ten times. The chain is built from TRBV29-1 and TRBJ2-5; possible D gene TRBD2, 6 bases. CDR3 size: 13 residues. V shed 7 bases and J shed 3 bases, with 15 bases lying between them. Germline V lookup: CDR1 SQVTM, CDR2 ANQGSEA. CDR3: CSGRGWPEETQYF. The CDR3, as DNA: TGCAGCGGCCGGGGGTGGCCAGAAGAGACCCAGTACTTC.

The chain carries TRBV4-1 and TRBJ2-4; 7 bases align to TRBD2. The end of the DNA aligns better with TRBJ2-1, so the J call may be wrong. Germline CDR1 MGHRA, CDR2 YSYEKL. The CDR3 totals 16 residues. The CDR3 DNA sequence: TGCGCCAGCAGCCATCCCGGGACTACCACTGGAAACATTCAGTTCTTC. Translating gives CASSHPGTTTGNIQFF.

With regard to this clonotype: Being one base from a much bigger clone, this may be a read error. The CDR3 coding sequence is TGTGCCAGCAGTTACTCGACAAGTTATGAAGCTTTCTTT. It yields the protein CASSYSTSYEAFF. The genes are TRBV6-5 and TRBJ1-1; no firm D call. This CDR3 has 13 amino acids. Per the germline V gene, CDR1 is MNHEY and CDR2 is SVGAGI. V was shortened by 0 bases and J by 7 bases, with 9 bases between the two germline ends.

In its sample, this clonotype was seen a few times. This chain joins TRBV4-2 and TRBJ1-4; 11 nucleotides line up with TRBD1. This CDR3 has 16 residues. V lost 6 bases, J lost 5 bases, and 8 bases stayed unmatched. Germline lookup yields CDR1 LGHNA and CDR2 YNFKEQ. CDR3 protein: CASRFGTGGENEKLFF. The CDR3 coding sequence is TGTGCCAGCAGGTTTGGGACAGGGGGAGAAAATGAAAAACTGTTTTTT.

Ten or more counts support this clonotype. The chain employs TRBV5-6 and TRBJ1-6; a possible D gene is TRBD1 (5 bases). The CDR3 covers 15 residues. Germline CDR1 is SGHDT and CDR2 is YYEEEE. Trimming cost V 4 bases and J 5 bases, with 13 bases left between them. This CDR3 reads CASSLPPGNNSPLHF. As DNA, the CDR3 is TGTGCCAGCAGCCTCCCACCAGGGAATAATTCACCCCTCCACTTT.

In the case of this clonotype: Since a much larger clone is just one base distant, this may be a read error. This chain joins TRBV6-1 and TRBJ1-1; 9 nucleotides line up with TRBD1. After removal of 8 bases from V and 4 bases from J, the junction contained 8 bases not matched to a gene. CDR1 is MNHNS, CDR2 SASEGT, per germline. This CDR3 comprises 14 residues. The CDR3 here is CASGSRTGVTEAFF. Here the CDR3 DNA reads TGTGCCAGCGGATCCCGGACAGGGGTCACTGAAGCTTTCTTT.

There are many counts of this clonotype. The V call is TRBV6-1, the J call TRBJ1-5, with D tentatively TRBD1 (5 bases). CDR1 and CDR2 from the germline V gene are MNHNS and SASEGT. This CDR3 is 14 amino acids long. Trimming cost V 3 bases and J 6 bases, with 12 bases left between them. The CDR3 protein is CASSERGARQPQHF. CDR3 nucleotides: TGTGCCAGCAGTGAGAGGGGAGCGCGTCAGCCCCAGCATTTT.

Ten or more counts support this clonotype. The V and J genes are TRBV7-8 and TRBJ2-1; D is ambiguous. In germline, CDR1 is SGHVS, CDR2 FQNEAQ. The V end was cut by 5 bases, the J end by 5 bases, with 10 bases between. The length of the CDR3 is 13 residues. CDR3 in DNA: TGTGCCAGCAGCCCCAGCTTACACAATGAGCAGTTCTTC. This codes for CASSPSLHNEQFF.

Notes on this clonotype: Just one base apart from a much larger clone, this may be a read error. The chain joins TRBV29-1 to TRBJ1-5; D might be TRBD1 (5 bases). Germline V lookup: CDR1 SQVTM, CDR2 ANQGSEA. This CDR3 is 15 amino acids long. Trimming took 6 bases from V and 1 from J, leaving 16 bases between them. CDR3 region: CSVRDGATSNQPQHF. The CDR3 coding sequence is TGCAGCGTGAGGGATGGGGCGACCAGCAATCAGCCCCAGCATTTT. The whole variable domain, filled in from reference TRBV29-1 and TRBJ1-5, reads SAVISQKPSRDICQRGTSLTIQCQVDSQVTMMFWYRQQPGQSLTLIATANQGSEATYESGFVIDKFPISRPNLTFSTLTVSNMSPEDSSIYLCSVRDGATSNQPQHFGDGTRLSIL.

This clonotype has a count of ten or more. This chain joins TRBV14 and TRBJ2-1, with D possibly TRBD1 on 5 matching bases. This CDR3 is 13 amino acids long. Germline V gene data show CDR1 as SGHDN and CDR2 as FVKESK. The V and J ends lost 4 bases and 5 bases respectively, with 9 bases between them. The CDR3 spells CASSPGHHNEQFF. The CDR3 DNA is TGTGCCAGCAGCCCCGGACACCACAATGAGCAGTTCTTC.

In this sample, this clonotype turned up a few times. The genes are TRBV6-2 or TRBV6-3 and TRBJ2-1; maybe TRBD2 (7 bases). CDR1 MNHEY and CDR2 SVGEGT come from the germline V gene. Trimming left V 4 bases short and J 8 bases short, with 12 bases between. This CDR3 region has 13 residues. CDR3 sequence reads: CASSWGGPYEQFF. The CDR3, as DNA: TGTGCCAGCAGTTGGGGGGGCCCCTATGAGCAGTTCTTC.

In its sample, this clonotype was seen a few times. This sequence may be a read error, since a much larger clone differs from it by one base. The CDR3 ends on some other residue instead of the conserved phenylalanine or tryptophan, so this is likely a read error. This chain joins TRBV2 and TRBJ1-1; D unclear. The CDR3 has 13 amino acids. V was pared by 8 bases and J by 2 bases, with 12 bases between. Germline values: CDR1 SNHLY, CDR2 FYNNEI. The CDR3 spells CASGLWGNTEAFI. CDR3 nucleotide sequence: TGTGCCAGCGGCCTGTGGGGTAACACTGAAGCTTTCATT.